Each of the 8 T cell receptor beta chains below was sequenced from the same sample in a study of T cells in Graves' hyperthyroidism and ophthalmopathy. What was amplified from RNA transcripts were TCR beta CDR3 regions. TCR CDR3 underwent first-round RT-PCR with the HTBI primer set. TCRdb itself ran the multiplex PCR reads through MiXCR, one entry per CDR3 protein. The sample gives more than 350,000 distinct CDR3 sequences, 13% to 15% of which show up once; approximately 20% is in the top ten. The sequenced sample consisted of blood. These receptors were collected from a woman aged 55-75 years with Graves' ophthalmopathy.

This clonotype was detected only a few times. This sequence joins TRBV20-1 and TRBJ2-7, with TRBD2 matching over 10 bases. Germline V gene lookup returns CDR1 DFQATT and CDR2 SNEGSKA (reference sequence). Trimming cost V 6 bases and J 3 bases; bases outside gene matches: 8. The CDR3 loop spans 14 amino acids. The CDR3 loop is CSARTSGTLYEQYF. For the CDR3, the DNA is TGCAGTGCGCGAACTAGCGGGACCCTCTACGAGCAGTACTTC.

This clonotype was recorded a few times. DNA for the CDR3: TGTGCCAGTAGTGTTACGGGCAGGGGCACCGGGGAGCTGTTTTTT. Translation: CASSVTGRGTGELFF. The V gene is TRBV19, the J gene TRBJ2-2, with D perhaps matching TRBD1 (6 bases). The CDR3 loop spans 15 amino acids. Germline V lookup: CDR1 LNHDA, CDR2 SQIVND (reference sequence). With 5 bases removed from V and 4 bases from J, the gap between germline ends came to 14 bases.

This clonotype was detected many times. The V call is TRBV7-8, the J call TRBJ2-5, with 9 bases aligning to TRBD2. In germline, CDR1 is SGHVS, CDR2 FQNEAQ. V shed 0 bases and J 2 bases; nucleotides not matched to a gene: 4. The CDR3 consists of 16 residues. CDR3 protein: CASSLARLAAQETQYF. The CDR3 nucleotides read TGTGCCAGCAGCTTAGCGAGACTAGCGGCTCAAGAGACCCAGTACTTC. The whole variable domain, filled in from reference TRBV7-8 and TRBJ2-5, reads GAGVSQSPRYKVAKRGQDVALRCDPISGHVSLFWYQQALGQGPEFLTYFQNEAQLDKSGLPSDRFFAERPEGSVSTLKIQRTQQEDSAVYLCASSLARLAAQETQYFGPGTRLLVL.

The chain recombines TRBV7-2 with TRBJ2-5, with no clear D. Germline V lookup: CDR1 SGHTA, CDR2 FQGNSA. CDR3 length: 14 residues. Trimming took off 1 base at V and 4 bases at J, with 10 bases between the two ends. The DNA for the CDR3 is TGTGCCAGCAGCTTAGGGTTGGTCCGAGAGACCCAGTACTTC. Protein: CASSLGLVRETQYF.

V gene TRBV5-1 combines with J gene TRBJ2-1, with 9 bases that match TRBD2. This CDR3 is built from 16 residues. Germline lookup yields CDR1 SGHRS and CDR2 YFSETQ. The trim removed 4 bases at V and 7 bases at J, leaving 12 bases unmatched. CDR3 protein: CASSPPGTSSVNEQFF. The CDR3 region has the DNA TGCGCCAGCAGCCCCCCCGGGACTAGCTCAGTAAATGAGCAGTTCTTC.

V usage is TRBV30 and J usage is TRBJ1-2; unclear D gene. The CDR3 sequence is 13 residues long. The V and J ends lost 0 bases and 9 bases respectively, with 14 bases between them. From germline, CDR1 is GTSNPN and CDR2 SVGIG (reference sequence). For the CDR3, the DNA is TGTGCCTGGAGTGTTCCCGGCCTGAGTAGCTACACCTTC. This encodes CAWSVPGLSSYTF.

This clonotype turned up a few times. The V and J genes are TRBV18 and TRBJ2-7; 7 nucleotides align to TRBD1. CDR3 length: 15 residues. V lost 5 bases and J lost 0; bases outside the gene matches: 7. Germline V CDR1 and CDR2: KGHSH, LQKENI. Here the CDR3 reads CASSGVTGSSYEQYF. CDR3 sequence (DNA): TGTGCCAGCTCAGGGGTGACAGGGAGCTCCTACGAGCAGTACTTC.

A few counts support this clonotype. DNA of the CDR3: TGTGCCAGCAGACTCCGGGAACCCTCCTACAATGAGCAGTTCTTC. Its translation: CASRLREPSYNEQFF. The chain links TRBV12-3 or TRBV12-4 to TRBJ2-1; D possibly corresponds to TRBD2 (5 bases). With 6 bases removed from V and 0 bases from J, the gap between germline ends came to 12 bases. This CDR3 is 15 amino acids long.